Presented here are 14 T cell receptor beta chains from one specimen sequenced in a study of CD8 T cells in ankylosing spondylitis. TCRdb reanalysed the 5' RACE reads using MiXCR and keeps one entry per CDR3 protein. The sample carries approximately 240,000 distinct CDR3 sequences, roughly a quarter recorded once. Sequenced input: blood, either unsorted or a sorted T cell fraction (not recorded which). Every receptor here comes from a male donor with ankylosing spondylitis or in good health (not recorded which).

The chain recombines TRBV12-3 or TRBV12-4 with TRBJ2-1; no definite D call. V shed 5 bases and J shed 6 bases, with 8 bases lying between them. The CDR3 extends over 12 amino acids. The CDR3 spells CASSPGSNEQFF. CDR3 DNA sequence: TGTGCCAGCAGTCCTGGTAGCAATGAGCAGTTCTTC.

The V call is TRBV20-1, the J call TRBJ2-5, with 11 bases matching TRBD1. The CDR3 has 16 amino acids. The V segment lost 2 bases and the J segment 2 bases; nucleotides outside the gene matches: 7. Germline V CDR1 and CDR2: DFQATT, SNEGSKA (reference sequence). The CDR3 bases are TGCAGTGCTAGACCCGGGACAGGGGGGTTACAAGAGACCCAGTACTTC. It translates to CSARPGTGGLQETQYF.

This clonotype has ten or more counts. V usage is TRBV29-1 and J usage is TRBJ2-1; 8 bases are a match to TRBD2. This CDR3 is built from 16 residues. CDR1 is SQVTM, CDR2 ANQGSEA, per germline. The junction had 18 bases not matched to a gene; V was cut back by 4 bases and J by 10 bases. The CDR3 region has the DNA TGCAGCGTTGGGGGGCCAAGCGGGGGAGGTAATAGGGAGCAGTTCTTC. Translated, it gives CSVGGPSGGGNREQFF.

This clonotype was seen ten or more times. V is TRBV20-1 and J is TRBJ2-4; D is ambiguous. The CDR3 spans 11 residues. V lost 6 bases and J 6 bases, leaving 9 bases between the germline ends. Germline CDR1 reads DFQATT; CDR2 reads SNEGSKA (reference sequence). The chain's CDR3 is CSALRLNIQYF. CDR3 coding DNA: TGCAGTGCACTCCGGCTAAACATTCAGTACTTC.

This clonotype was counted many times. The CDR3: CSAATVSSTDTQYF. The CDR3 bases are TGCAGTGCCGCAACAGTGAGTAGCACAGATACGCAGTATTTT. The V and J genes are TRBV20-1 and TRBJ2-3; the D is unclear. Germline loops: CDR1 DFQATT, CDR2 SNEGSKA (reference sequence). V lost 6 bases to trimming and J lost 0 bases, with 13 bases between them. This CDR3 spans 14 amino acids.

The genes are TRBV7-2 and TRBJ2-1, with 7 bases identical to TRBD1. There are 14 residues in the CDR3. V trimming: 1 base; J trimming: 6 bases; junction bases outside the gene matches: 3. CDR1 SGHTA and CDR2 FQGNSA come from the germline V gene. CDR3 protein: CASSLGDSSNEQFF. The CDR3 nucleotides read TGTGCCAGCAGCTTAGGGGACAGTAGCAATGAGCAGTTCTTC.

There are many counts of this clonotype. The gene calls are TRBV12-3 or TRBV12-4 and TRBJ2-4; TRBD1 matches 7 bases. The CDR3 runs 12 residues. The V and J ends lost 5 bases and 9 bases, in that order; junction bases with no gene match: 4. In DNA form, the CDR3 reads TGTGCCAGCAGTCCACAGGGGACCATTCAGTACTTC. It is translated as CASSPQGTIQYF.

This clonotype was counted many times. V and J are TRBV12-3 or TRBV12-4 and TRBJ1-1, with 9 bases lining up with TRBD1. After removal of 5 bases from V and 1 base from J, the junction contained 2 bases not matched to a gene. The CDR3 length is 14 residues. The CDR3 here is CASSPTGGNTEAFF. Here the CDR3 DNA reads TGTGCCAGCAGTCCGACAGGGGGGAACACTGAAGCTTTCTTT.

This clonotype was found many times. The gene calls are TRBV6-1 and TRBJ2-3; D is possibly TRBD1 (6 bases). Deletions cut 6 bases from V and 2 bases from J, with 15 bases between. The CDR3 length is 15 residues. In germline, CDR1 is MNHNS, CDR2 SASEGT. The CDR3 loop is CASSRPGHNTDTQYF. In nucleotides, the CDR3 is TGTGCCAGCAGCCGGCCGGGACATAACACAGATACGCAGTATTTT.

A few counts support this clonotype. Here the CDR3 DNA reads TGCAGTGCTAGAAGCGGGACAGGGGGCGGGGAGACCCAGTACTTC. Amino acids: CSARSGTGGGETQYF. The chain carries TRBV20-1 and TRBJ2-5; 12 bases map to TRBD1. V lost 2 bases and J lost 5; bases outside the gene matches: 6. Germline V CDR1 and CDR2: DFQATT, SNEGSKA (reference sequence). CDR3 length: 15 residues.

The chain couples TRBV20-1 to TRBJ2-1; 7 nucleotides line up with TRBD1. In germline, CDR1 is DFQATT, CDR2 SNEGSKA (reference sequence). Trimming removed 6 bases from V and 4 bases from J; junction bases left unmatched: 9. This CDR3 contains 14 residues. The CDR3 spells CSAPPGTVYNEQFF. The CDR3 coding sequence is TGCAGTGCCCCGCCCGGGACAGTTTACAATGAGCAGTTCTTC.

The rearrangement links TRBV4-1 to TRBJ2-2; D possibly uses TRBD1 or TRBD2 (5 bases each). Germline V gene sequence: CDR1 MGHRA, CDR2 YSYEKL. The CDR3 runs to 15 residues. Trimming cost V 1 base and J 6 bases, with 12 bases left between them. The CDR3 DNA sequence: TGCGCCAGCAGCCAAGGTGGGGGAAGGTCCGGGGAGCTGTTTTTT. Translation: CASSQGGGRSGELFF.

This clonotype has a count of ten or more. The V call is TRBV5-1, the J call TRBJ2-7; D call uncertain. The V end lost 0 bases, the J end lost 12 bases, and 13 bases lay between the germline ends. Germline V gene lookup returns CDR1 SGHRS and CDR2 YFSETQ. The CDR3 is made up of 12 amino acids. The CDR3 DNA is TGCGCCAGCAGCTTGGGAGACCTACTTCGGTACTTC. Translation: CASSLGDLLRYF.

The table lists this clonotype with many counts. The rearrangement joins TRBV20-1 to TRBJ2-3; D possibly corresponds to TRBD2 (7 bases). CDR3 length equals 12 residues. Germline V gene lookup returns CDR1 DFQATT and CDR2 SNEGSKA (reference sequence). V was pared by 6 bases and J by 3 bases, with 10 bases between. The CDR3 coding sequence is TGCAGTGCGGAGGGGGGGACAGATACGCAGTATTTT. Amino acids: CSAEGGTDTQYF.